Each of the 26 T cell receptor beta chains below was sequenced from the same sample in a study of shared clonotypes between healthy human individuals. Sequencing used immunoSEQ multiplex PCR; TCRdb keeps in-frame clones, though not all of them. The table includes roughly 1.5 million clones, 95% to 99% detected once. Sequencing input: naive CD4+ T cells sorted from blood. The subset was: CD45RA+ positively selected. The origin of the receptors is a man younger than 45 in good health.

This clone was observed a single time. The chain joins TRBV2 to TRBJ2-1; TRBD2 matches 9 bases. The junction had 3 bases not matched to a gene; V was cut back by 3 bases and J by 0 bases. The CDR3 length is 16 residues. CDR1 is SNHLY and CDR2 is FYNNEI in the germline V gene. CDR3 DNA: TGTGCCAGCAGTGATGCGGGAGGGGCCTCCTACAATGAGCAGTTCTTC. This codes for CASSDAGGASYNEQFF. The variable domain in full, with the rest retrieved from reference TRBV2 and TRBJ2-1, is EPEVTQTPSHQVTQMGQEVILRCVPISNHLYFYWYRQILGQKVEFLVSFYNNEISEKSEIFDDQFSVERPDGSNFTLKIRSTKLEDSAMYFCASSDAGGASYNEQFFGPGTRLTVL.

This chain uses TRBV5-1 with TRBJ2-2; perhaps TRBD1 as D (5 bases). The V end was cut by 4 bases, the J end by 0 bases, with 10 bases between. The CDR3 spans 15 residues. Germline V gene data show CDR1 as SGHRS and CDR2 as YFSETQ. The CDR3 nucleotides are TGCGCCAGCAGCCAGGACATCCCGAACACCGGGGAGCTGTTTTTT. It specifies CASSQDIPNTGELFF.

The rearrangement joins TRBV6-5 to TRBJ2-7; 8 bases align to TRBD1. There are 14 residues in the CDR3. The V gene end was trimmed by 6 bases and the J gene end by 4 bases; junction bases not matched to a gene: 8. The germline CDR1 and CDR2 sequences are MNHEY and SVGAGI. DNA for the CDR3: TGTGCCAGCAGCCAGACAGGGGTCCAATACGAGCAGTACTTC. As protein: CASSQTGVQYEQYF.

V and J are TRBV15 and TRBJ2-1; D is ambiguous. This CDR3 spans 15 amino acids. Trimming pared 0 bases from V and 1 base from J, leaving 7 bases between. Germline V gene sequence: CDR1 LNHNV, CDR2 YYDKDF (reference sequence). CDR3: CATSREPRSYNEQFF. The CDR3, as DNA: TGTGCCACCAGCAGAGAGCCCCGTTCCTACAATGAGCAGTTCTTC. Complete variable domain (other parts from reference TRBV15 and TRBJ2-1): DAMVIQNPRYQVTQFGKPVTLSCSQTLNHNVMYWYQQKSSQAPKLLFHYYDKDFNNEADTPDNFQSRRPNTSFCFLDIRSPGLGDTAMYLCATSREPRSYNEQFFGPGTRLTVL.

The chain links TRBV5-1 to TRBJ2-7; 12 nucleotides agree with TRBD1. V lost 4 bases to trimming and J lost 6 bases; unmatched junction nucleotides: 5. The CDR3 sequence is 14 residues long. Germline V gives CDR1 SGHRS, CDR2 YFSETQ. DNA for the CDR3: TGCGCCAGCAGCGCCGGGACAGGGGGCTCCGAGCAGTACTTC. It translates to CASSAGTGGSEQYF.

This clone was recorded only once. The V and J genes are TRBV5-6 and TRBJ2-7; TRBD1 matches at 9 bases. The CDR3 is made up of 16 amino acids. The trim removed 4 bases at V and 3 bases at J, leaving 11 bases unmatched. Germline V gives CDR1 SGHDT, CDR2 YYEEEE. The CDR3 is CASSRYRDRDRYEQYF. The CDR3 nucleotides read TGTGCCAGCAGCCGGTACCGGGACAGGGATCGCTACGAGCAGTACTTC.

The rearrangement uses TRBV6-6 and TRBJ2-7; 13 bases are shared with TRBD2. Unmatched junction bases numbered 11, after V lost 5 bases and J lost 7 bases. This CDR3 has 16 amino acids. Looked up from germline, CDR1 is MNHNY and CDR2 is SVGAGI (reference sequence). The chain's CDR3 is CASSPPLGLAGREQYF. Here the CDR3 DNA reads TGTGCCAGCAGTCCCCCGTTGGGACTAGCGGGAAGGGAGCAGTACTTC.

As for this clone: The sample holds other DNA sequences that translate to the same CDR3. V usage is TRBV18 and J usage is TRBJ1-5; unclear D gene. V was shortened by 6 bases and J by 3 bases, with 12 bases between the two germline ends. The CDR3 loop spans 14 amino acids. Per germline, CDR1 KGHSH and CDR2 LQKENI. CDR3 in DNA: TGTGCCAGCTCCCCCGGCAGGAACAATCAGCCCCAGCATTTT. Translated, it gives CASSPGRNNQPQHF. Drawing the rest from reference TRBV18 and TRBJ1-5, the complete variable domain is NAGVMQNPRHLVRRRGQEARLRCSPMKGHSHVYWYRQLPEEGLKFMVYLQKENIIDESGMPKERFSAEFPKEGPSILRIQQVVRGDSAAYFCASSPGRNNQPQHFGDGTRLSIL.

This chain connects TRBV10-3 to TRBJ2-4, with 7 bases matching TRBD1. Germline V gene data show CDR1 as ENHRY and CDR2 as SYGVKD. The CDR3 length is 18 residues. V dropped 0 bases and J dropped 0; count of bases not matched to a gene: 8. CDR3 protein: CAISESLNRGRAKNIQYF. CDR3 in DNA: TGTGCCATCAGTGAGTCTCTAAACAGGGGTAGAGCCAAAAACATTCAGTACTTC.

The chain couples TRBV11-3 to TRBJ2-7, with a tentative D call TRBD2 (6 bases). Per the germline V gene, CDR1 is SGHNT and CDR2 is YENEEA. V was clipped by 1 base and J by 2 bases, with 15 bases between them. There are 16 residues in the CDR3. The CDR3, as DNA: TGTGCCAGCAGCTTAGGTACCGATAGCGGTGCCTACGAGCAGTACTTC. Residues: CASSLGTDSGAYEQYF.

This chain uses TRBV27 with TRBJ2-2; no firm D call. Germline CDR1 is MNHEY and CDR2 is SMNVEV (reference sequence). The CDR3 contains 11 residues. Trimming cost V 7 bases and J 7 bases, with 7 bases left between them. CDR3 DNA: TGTGCCAGCAATAAGAACGGGGAGCTGTTTTTT. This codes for CASNKNGELFF.

Here the CDR3 reads CASSFRGGGGIYEQYF. The CDR3 DNA reads TGTGCCAGCAGTTTCCGGGGGGGCGGAGGGATTTACGAGCAGTACTTC. V is TRBV27 and J is TRBJ2-7; 8 nucleotides align to TRBD2. With 3 bases clipped from V and 4 bases from J, the junction kept 11 bases outside the gene matches. The CDR3 runs to 16 residues. Germline loops: CDR1 MNHEY, CDR2 SMNVEV (reference sequence).

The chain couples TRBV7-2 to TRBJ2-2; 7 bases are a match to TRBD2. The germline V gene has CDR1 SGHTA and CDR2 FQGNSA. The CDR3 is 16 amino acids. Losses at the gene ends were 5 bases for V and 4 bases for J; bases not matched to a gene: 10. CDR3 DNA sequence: TGTGCCAGCAGCACCCCGGGGGGAGTGGTCACCGGGGAGCTGTTTTTT. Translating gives CASSTPGGVVTGELFF. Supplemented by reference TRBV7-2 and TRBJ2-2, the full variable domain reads GAGVSQSPSNKVTEKGKDVELRCDPISGHTALYWYRQSLGQGLEFLIYFQGNSAPDKSGLPSDRFSAERTGGSVSTLTIQRTQQEDSAVYLCASSTPGGVVTGELFFGEGSRLTVL.

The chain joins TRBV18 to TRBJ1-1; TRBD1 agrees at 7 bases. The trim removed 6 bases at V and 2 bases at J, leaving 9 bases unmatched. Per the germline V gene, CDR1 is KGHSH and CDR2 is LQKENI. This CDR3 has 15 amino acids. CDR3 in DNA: TGTGCCAGCTCTCCCCAGAGGGGGCTCAACACTGAAGCTTTCTTT. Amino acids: CASSPQRGLNTEAFF. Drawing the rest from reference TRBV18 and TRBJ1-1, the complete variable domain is NAGVMQNPRHLVRRRGQEARLRCSPMKGHSHVYWYRQLPEEGLKFMVYLQKENIIDESGMPKERFSAEFPKEGPSILRIQQVVRGDSAAYFCASSPQRGLNTEAFFGQGTRLTVV.

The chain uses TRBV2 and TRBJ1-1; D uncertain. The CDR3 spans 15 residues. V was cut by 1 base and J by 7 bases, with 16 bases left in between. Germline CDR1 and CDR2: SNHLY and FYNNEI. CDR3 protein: CASSEVRGTEGEAFF. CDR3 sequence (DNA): TGTGCCAGCAGTGAAGTTCGGGGTACAGAGGGTGAAGCTTTCTTT.

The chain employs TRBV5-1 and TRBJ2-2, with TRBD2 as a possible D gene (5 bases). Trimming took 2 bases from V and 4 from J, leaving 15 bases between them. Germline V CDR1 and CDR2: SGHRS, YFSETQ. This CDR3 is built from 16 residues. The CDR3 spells CASSFEGGLGTGELFF. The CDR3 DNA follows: TGCGCCAGCAGCTTCGAAGGCGGGTTGGGCACCGGGGAGCTGTTTTTT.

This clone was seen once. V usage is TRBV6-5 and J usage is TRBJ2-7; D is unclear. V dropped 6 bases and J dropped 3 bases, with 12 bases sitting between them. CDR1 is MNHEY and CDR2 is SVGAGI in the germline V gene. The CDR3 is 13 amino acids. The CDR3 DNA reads TGTGCCAGCAGCGAGGTGGGTAACTACGAGCAGTACTTC. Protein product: CASSEVGNYEQYF.

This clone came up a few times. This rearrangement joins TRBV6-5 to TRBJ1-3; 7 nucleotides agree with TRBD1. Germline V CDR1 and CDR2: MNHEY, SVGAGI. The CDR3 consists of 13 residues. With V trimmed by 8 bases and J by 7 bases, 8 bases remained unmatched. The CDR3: CASREGGRNTIYF. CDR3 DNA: TGTGCCAGCCGGGAAGGGGGCAGGAACACCATATATTTT.

The DNA for the CDR3 is TGTGCCAGCAGTAACGGGAGTCCCGGGGAGCTGTTTTTT. Translated: CASSNGSPGELFF. V and J are TRBV6-5 and TRBJ2-2, with D possibly being TRBD2 (6 bases). The CDR3 covers 13 residues. Trimming removed 5 bases from V and 6 bases from J, with 10 bases in between. Germline lookup yields CDR1 MNHEY and CDR2 SVGAGI.

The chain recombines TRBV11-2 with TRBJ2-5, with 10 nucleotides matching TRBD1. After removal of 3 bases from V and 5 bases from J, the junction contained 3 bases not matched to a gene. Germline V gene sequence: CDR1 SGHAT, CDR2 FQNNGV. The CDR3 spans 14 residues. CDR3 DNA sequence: TGTGCCAGCAGCTTGGGACAGGGGTCTGAGACCCAGTACTTC. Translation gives CASSLGQGSETQYF.

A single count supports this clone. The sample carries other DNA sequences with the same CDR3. The CDR3: CASSKTGGGYEQYF. CDR3 in DNA: TGTGCCAGCAGTAAGACCGGGGGTGGCTACGAGCAGTACTTC. The chain uses TRBV6-5 and TRBJ2-7, with D tentatively TRBD2 (6 bases). The CDR3 covers 14 residues. In germline, CDR1 is MNHEY, CDR2 SVGAGI. Between the trimmed V and J ends, which lost 5 bases and 3 bases, there was a span of 14 bases.

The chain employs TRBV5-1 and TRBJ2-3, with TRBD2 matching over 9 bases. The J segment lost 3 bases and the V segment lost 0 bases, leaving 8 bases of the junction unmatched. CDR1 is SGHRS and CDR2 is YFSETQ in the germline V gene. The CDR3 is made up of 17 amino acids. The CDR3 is CASSLAFAGGRTDTQYF. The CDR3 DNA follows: TGCGCCAGCAGCTTGGCATTCGCGGGAGGGCGTACAGATACGCAGTATTTT.

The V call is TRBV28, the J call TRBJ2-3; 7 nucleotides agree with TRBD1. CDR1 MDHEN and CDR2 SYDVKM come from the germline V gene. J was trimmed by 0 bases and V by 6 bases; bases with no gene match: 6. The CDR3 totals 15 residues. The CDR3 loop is CASRTTGASTDTQYF. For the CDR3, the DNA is TGTGCCAGCAGAACCACAGGGGCGAGCACAGATACGCAGTATTTT.

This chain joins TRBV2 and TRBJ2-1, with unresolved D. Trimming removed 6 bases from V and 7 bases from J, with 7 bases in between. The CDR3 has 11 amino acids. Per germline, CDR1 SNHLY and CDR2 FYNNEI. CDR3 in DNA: TGTGCCAGCAGCGAGGTTAATGAGCAGTTCTTC. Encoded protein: CASSEVNEQFF.

The CDR3 protein is CASSEKQGKGYTF. DNA for the CDR3: TGTGCCAGCAGTGAAAAACAGGGAAAAGGCTACACCTTC. The chain uses TRBV6-1 and TRBJ1-2; D perhaps matches TRBD1 (6 bases). CDR1 is MNHNS, CDR2 SASEGT, per germline. V lost 2 bases and J 8 bases, leaving 12 bases between the germline ends. The CDR3 is made up of 13 amino acids.

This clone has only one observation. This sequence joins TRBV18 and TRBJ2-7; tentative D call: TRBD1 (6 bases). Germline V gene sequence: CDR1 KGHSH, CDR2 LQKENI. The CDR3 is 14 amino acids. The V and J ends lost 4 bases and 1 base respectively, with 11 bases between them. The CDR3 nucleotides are TGTGCCAGCTCACTGGGGGCGACGTCCTACGAGCAGTACTTC. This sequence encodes CASSLGATSYEQYF. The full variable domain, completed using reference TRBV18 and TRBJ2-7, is NAGVMQNPRHLVRRRGQEARLRCSPMKGHSHVYWYRQLPEEGLKFMVYLQKENIIDESGMPKERFSAEFPKEGPSILRIQQVVRGDSAAYFCASSLGATSYEQYFGPGTRLTVT.